These T cell receptor beta chains were read from a single sample in a study of PD-1 blockade in mismatch repair-deficient tumors. Profiled with immunoSEQ multiplex PCR; TCRdb holds only in-frame clones, not every one. The data show about 130,000 clones, about nine tenths seen once. The sample in question was peripheral blood, obtained roughly 67 weeks after starting pembrolizumab. The origin of the receptors is an adult with mismatch repair-deficient cancer. Each CDR3 is given with its conserved first and last residue. A D gene is named only where the DNA matches it firmly. The size field is filled for only some rows; it gives once, few, many or a size class.

TRBV18	TRBJ2-7	.	18	TRBD1	CASSPSPGQGVPLYEQYF	TGTGCCAGCTCACCATCGCCGGGACAGGGGGTTCCTTTGTACGAGCAGTACTTC
TRBV18	TRBJ2-1	.	16	.	CASSPGRISPNNEQFF	TGTGCCAGCTCACCAGGCCGAATATCCCCCAACAATGAGCAGTTCTTC
TRBV11-2	TRBJ2-1	.	18	TRBD2	CASSYSHAGTSAYNEQFF	TGTGCCAGCAGTTATTCCCATGCCGGGACTAGCGCCTACAATGAGCAGTTCTTC
TRBV4-1	TRBJ1-1	.	14	.	CASSQDMGRVEVFF	TGCGCCAGCAGCCAAGATATGGGCAGAGTTGAAGTTTTCTTT
TRBV11-2	TRBJ1-2	few	12	.	CASSDSNYGYTF	TGTGCCAGCAGCGACAGTAACTATGGCTACACCTTC
TRBV19	TRBJ2-7	once	13	.	CASSMTGNYEQYF	TGTGCCAGTAGTATGACTGGAAACTACGAGCAGTACTTC
TRBV5-4	TRBJ2-1	once	17	TRBD2	CASSPGLAGSAGGEQFF	TGTGCCAGCAGCCCGGGACTAGCGGGATCGGCTGGGGGTGAGCAGTTCTTC
TRBV7-9	TRBJ2-7	.	14	.	CASLPTGRTYEQYF	TGTGCCAGCCTCCCCACAGGGAGAACCTACGAGCAGTACTTC
TRBV6-5	TRBJ2-7	.	14	.	CASSYDYQGSEQYF	TGTGCCAGCAGTTACGATTACCAGGGGAGCGAGCAGTACTTC
TRBV19	TRBJ1-1	once	13	TRBD1	CASSPPGGIEAFF	TGTGCCAGTAGTCCCCCAGGGGGAATTGAAGCTTTCTTT
TRBV27	TRBJ2-1	.	15	.	CASSWVGGLTGEQFF	TGTGCCAGCAGTTGGGTGGGAGGACTGACCGGGGAGCAGTTCTTC
TRBV5-6	TRBJ2-1	once	15	.	CASSLQPSSYNEQFF	TGTGCCAGCAGCTTGCAGCCCAGCTCCTACAATGAGCAGTTCTTC
TRBV5-1	TRBJ2-7	.	15	.	CASSLTLGLASEQYF	TGCGCCAGCAGCCTGACCCTGGGACTGGCGAGCGAGCAGTACTTC
TRBV6-5	TRBJ2-7	few	15	.	CASNPLGGRSYEQYF	TGTGCCAGCAACCCCTTGGGGGGGCGGTCCTACGAGCAGTACTTC
TRBV5-6	TRBJ1-1	.	13	.	CASIEQGNTEAFF	TGTGCCAGCATAGAACAGGGTAACACTGAAGCTTTCTTT
TRBV6-5	TRBJ2-7	.	15	TRBD1	CASSYSTGAPYEQYF	TGTGCCAGCAGTTACAGCACAGGGGCCCCCTACGAGCAGTACTTC
TRBV6-5	TRBJ2-2	.	14	.	CASSSQGANGELFF	TGTGCCAGCAGTTCACAGGGAGCGAACGGGGAGCTGTTTTTT
TRBV27	TRBJ1-2	.	16	.	CASSFRVPFPLYGYTF	TGTGCCAGCAGTTTCCGGGTCCCATTTCCCCTCTATGGCTACACCTTC
TRBV30	TRBJ2-3	.	15	.	CAWSVGALSTDTQYF	TGTGCCTGGAGTGTAGGAGCGCTAAGCACAGATACGCAGTATTTT
TRBV27	TRBJ2-7	few	14	TRBD2	CASKEGLAKYEQYF	TGTGCCAGCAAAGAAGGACTAGCTAAATACGAGCAGTACTTC
TRBV29-1	TRBJ2-7	.	13	.	CSVSGQPLSEQYF	TGCAGCGTGAGTGGACAGCCTTTAAGCGAGCAGTACTTC
TRBV4-1	TRBJ2-1	.	15	.	CASSQGPGSYNEQFF	TGCGCCAGCAGCCAAGGCCCTGGATCCTACAATGAGCAGTTCTTC
TRBV5-5	TRBJ1-2	.	13	.	CASSAQRGYGYTF	TGTGCCAGCAGCGCCCAACGGGGCTATGGCTACACCTTC
TRBV11-2	TRBJ2-3	.	11	.	CASSLGRVGYF	TGTGCCAGCAGCTTGGGGCGGGTAGGGTATTTT
TRBV28	TRBJ2-7	.	12	.	CASSFLGYEQYF	TGTGCCAGCAGTTTTTTAGGGTACGAGCAGTACTTC
TRBV5-1	TRBJ1-1	.	14	.	CASSLVGRETEAFF	TGCGCCAGCAGCTTGGTGGGCAGGGAGACTGAAGCTTTCTTT
TRBV14	TRBJ1-1	.	14	.	CASSPQSGGTEAFF	TGTGCCAGCAGCCCACAGTCGGGAGGGACTGAAGCTTTCTTT
TRBV11-3	TRBJ2-2	.	16	.	CASSSSKGGGPGELFF	TGTGCCAGCAGCTCAAGCAAAGGGGGAGGGCCCGGGGAGCTGTTTTTT
TRBV13	TRBJ2-5	.	17	.	CASSLPRGSESRETQYF	TGTGCCAGCAGCTTACCCCGGGGCAGTGAATCCAGAGAGACCCAGTACTTC
TRBV4-1	TRBJ2-7	.	14	.	CASSQVQVSYEQYF	TGCGCCAGCAGCCAAGTACAGGTTTCCTACGAGCAGTACTTC
TRBV25-1	TRBJ1-4	.	13	.	CASREWVGEKLFF	TGTGCCAGCAGGGAGTGGGTTGGAGAAAAACTGTTTTTT
TRBV7-9	TRBJ2-1	.	13	TRBD2	CASSSSGSNEQFF	TGTGCCAGCAGCTCTAGCGGGAGCAATGAGCAGTTCTTC
TRBV6-5	TRBJ2-1	.	13	TRBD2	CASSTSGANEQFF	TGTGCCAGCTCCACTAGCGGGGCAAATGAGCAGTTCTTC
TRBV7-9	TRBJ2-5	.	14	.	CASSLAVAGETQYF	TGTGCCAGCAGCTTAGCCGTCGCGGGGGAGACCCAGTACTTC
TRBV7-9	TRBJ2-5	.	14	TRBD2	CASKKLAGDETQYF	TGTGCCAGCAAGAAACTAGCGGGAGACGAGACCCAGTACTTC
TRBV27	TRBJ2-2	.	14	TRBD2	CASSLTSPPGELFF	TGTGCCAGCAGTTTGACTAGCCCCCCCGGGGAGCTGTTTTTT
TRBV10-2	TRBJ2-7	few	11	.	CASSDSYEQYF	TGCGCCAGCAGCGACTCCTACGAGCAGTACTTC
TRBV15	TRBJ2-6	.	18	.	CATSRGFAGASGANVLTF	TGTGCCACCAGCAGGGGTTTCGCCGGGGCGTCTGGGGCCAACGTCCTGACTTTC
TRBV6-6	TRBJ2-7	.	14	.	CASRPGLFSYEQYF	TGTGCCAGCAGACCAGGACTTTTCTCCTACGAGCAGTACTTC
TRBV4-2	TRBJ2-1	.	13	TRBD2	CASVAGGNHEQFF	TGTGCCAGCGTAGCGGGAGGGAACCATGAGCAGTTCTTC
TRBV7-2	TRBJ1-1	few	14	.	CASTRQAMNTEAFF	TGTGCCAGCACCCGACAGGCAATGAACACTGAAGCTTTCTTT
TRBV19	TRBJ2-7	.	15	TRBD2	CASSMGSAGTYEQYF	TGTGCCAGTAGTATGGGGTCAGCGGGAACCTACGAGCAGTACTTC
TRBV4-2	TRBJ1-5	.	15	TRBD1	CASSQERDRGQPQHF	TGTGCCAGCAGCCAAGAGAGGGACAGGGGCCAGCCCCAGCATTTT
TRBV4-1	TRBJ2-7	.	14	.	CASSQGKTTYEQYF	TGCGCCAGCAGCCAAGGAAAGACGACCTACGAGCAGTACTTC
TRBV25-1	TRBJ2-5	few	16	TRBD2	CASSLAGGSVGETQYF	TGTGCCAGCAGCTTAGCGGGAGGCTCGGTGGGAGAGACCCAGTACTTC
TRBV15	TRBJ2-1	.	13	TRBD1	CATSRNRGNEQFF	TGTGCCACCAGCAGGAACAGGGGGAATGAGCAGTTCTTC
TRBV27	TRBJ2-3	.	14	.	CASSYGGSTDTQYF	TGTGCCAGCAGTTACGGGGGAAGCACAGATACGCAGTATTTT
TRBV5-1	TRBJ2-1	few	11	.	CASSPGVEQFF	TGCGCCAGCAGCCCGGGAGTCGAGCAGTTCTTC
TRBV4-3	TRBJ2-7	.	17	TRBD2	CASSQDSRSGRSYEQYF	TGCGCCAGCAGCCAAGATTCCCGTAGCGGGAGGTCCTACGAGCAGTACTTC
TRBV27	TRBJ2-7	.	12	.	CASSSPSYEQYF	TGTGCCAGCAGTTCCCCATCCTACGAGCAGTACTTC
TRBV11-3	TRBJ1-3	.	16	TRBD1	CASSWGQGPSGNTIYF	TGTGCCAGCAGCTGGGGACAGGGACCTTCTGGAAACACCATATATTTT
TRBV19	TRBJ1-5	.	15	.	CASRSGLAGNQPQHF	TGTGCCAGTAGGTCAGGGTTGGCTGGCAATCAGCCCCAGCATTTT
TRBV6-1	TRBJ1-1	.	15	.	CASSPFRERGTEAFF	TGTGCCAGCAGCCCCTTCAGGGAGCGAGGAACTGAAGCTTTCTTT
TRBV27	TRBJ2-7	.	13	.	CASSLTGSYEQYF	TGTGCCAGCAGTTTAACGGGCAGCTACGAGCAGTACTTC
TRBV4-3	TRBJ2-3	.	14	.	CASSQDTVGPTQYF	TGCGCCAGCAGCCAAGATACGGTTGGACCCACGCAGTATTTT
TRBV6-5	TRBJ2-2	.	14	TRBD2	CASSYWREGGELFF	TGTGCCAGCAGTTACTGGCGGGAGGGCGGGGAGCTGTTTTTT
TRBV7-9	TRBJ2-2	.	16	TRBD2	CASSLLQRENTGELFF	TGTGCCAGCAGCTTACTACAGCGGGAGAACACCGGGGAGCTGTTTTTT
TRBV19	TRBJ2-2	.	14	TRBD1	CASSLTGRTGELFF	TGTGCCAGTAGTCTGACAGGGCGCACCGGGGAGCTGTTTTTT